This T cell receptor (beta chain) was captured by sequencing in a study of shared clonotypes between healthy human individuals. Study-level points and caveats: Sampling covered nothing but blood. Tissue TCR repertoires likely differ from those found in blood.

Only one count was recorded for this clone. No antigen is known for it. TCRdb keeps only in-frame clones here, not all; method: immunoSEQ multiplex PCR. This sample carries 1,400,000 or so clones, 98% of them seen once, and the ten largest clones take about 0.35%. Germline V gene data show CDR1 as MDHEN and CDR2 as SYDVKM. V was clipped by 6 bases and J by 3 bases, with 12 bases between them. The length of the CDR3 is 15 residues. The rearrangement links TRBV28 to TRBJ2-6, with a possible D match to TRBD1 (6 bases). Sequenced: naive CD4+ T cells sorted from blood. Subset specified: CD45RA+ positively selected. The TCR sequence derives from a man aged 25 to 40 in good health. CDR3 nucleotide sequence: TGTGCCAGCAGGGCAGGGGCAGGTGGGGCCAACGTCCTGACTTTC. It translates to CASRAGAGGANVLTF. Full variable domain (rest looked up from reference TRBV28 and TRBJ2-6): DVKVTQSSRYLVKRTGEKVFLECVQDMDHENMFWYRQDPGLGLRLIYFSYDVKMKEKGDIPEGYSVSREKKERFSLILESASTNQTSMYLCASRAGAGGANVLTFGAGSRLTVL.